The next 15 T cell receptor beta chains were all read from a single sample in a study of cytomegalovirus exposure and HLA in healthy donors. The PCR used 60 Vbeta and 13 Jbeta primers. Repertoires were generated with immunoSEQ multiplex PCR, while TCRdb's copy carries only in-frame clones and drops some. The sample has about 89,000 clones, around 59% seen once. Specimen: PBMCs. All receptors come from a human donor in good health.

This chain uses TRBV6-5 with TRBJ2-1, with D possibly being TRBD1 (6 bases). Germline V CDR1 and CDR2: MNHEY, SVGAGI. This CDR3 has 15 residues. Trimming removed 5 bases from V and 2 bases from J, with 13 bases in between. CDR3: CASSPTGDTYNEQFF. The CDR3, as DNA: TGTGCCAGCAGTCCGACAGGCGATACCTACAATGAGCAGTTCTTC.

The gene calls are TRBV15 and TRBJ1-4; D perhaps matches TRBD1 (6 bases). CDR1 is LNHNV, CDR2 YYDKDF, per germline (reference sequence). The germline V and J ends were trimmed by 0 bases and 4 bases, with 9 bases remaining between them. The CDR3 is 15 amino acids. CDR3 bases: TGTGCCACCAGCAGAGAAGGGGGTTATAATGAAAAACTGTTTTTT. This translates into CATSREGGYNEKLFF.

The gene calls are TRBV5-1 and TRBJ1-6, with D possibly being TRBD1 (5 bases). Trimming removed 10 bases at V and 6 bases at J, with 20 bases between. CDR3 length: 15 amino acids. Germline CDR1 reads SGHRS; CDR2 reads YFSETQ. CDR3 in amino acids: CARRGIVVFNSPLHF. The CDR3 coding sequence is TGCGCCCGACGGGGGATTGTGGTCTTTAATTCACCCCTCCACTTT.

There are a few counts of this clone. The V gene is TRBV2, the J gene TRBJ1-5; D remains unclear. CDR1 and CDR2 (germline): SNHLY, FYNNEI. The CDR3 is 14 residues long. Trimming cost V 3 bases and J 7 bases, with 13 bases left between them. The CDR3 nucleotides read TGTGCCAGCAGTGATAACAGTCTCAGGCAGCCCCAGCATTTT. Protein sequence: CASSDNSLRQPQHF.

The genes are TRBV7-9 and TRBJ1-4; D is undetermined. CDR1 is SEHNR, CDR2 FQNEAQ, per germline (reference sequence). Deletions cut 3 bases from V and 0 bases from J, with 11 bases between. The CDR3 consists of 16 residues. The CDR3 DNA reads TGTGCCAGCAGCTTGTTTACGGGGACAACTAATGAAAAACTGTTTTTT. Amino acids: CASSLFTGTTNEKLFF.

The V gene is TRBV27, the J gene TRBJ1-2; D not resolved. The germline V gene has CDR1 MNHEY and CDR2 SMNVEV (reference sequence). This CDR3 contains 15 residues. V dropped 5 bases and J dropped 3 bases, with 16 bases sitting between them. CDR3 coding DNA: TGTGCCAGCAGTCCTTATATCAATAGTTACTATGGCTACACCTTC. Encoded protein: CASSPYINSYYGYTF.

V gene TRBV30 combines with J gene TRBJ1-1; no clear D. The CDR3 spans 14 residues. Germline V gene lookup returns CDR1 GTSNPN and CDR2 SVGIG (reference sequence). The V and J ends lost 4 bases and 0 bases respectively, with 12 bases between them. The CDR3 is CAWTVWEMNTEAFF. Written as DNA, the CDR3 is TGTGCCTGGACAGTCTGGGAGATGAACACTGAAGCTTTCTTT.

The gene calls are TRBV2 and TRBJ2-3; D might be TRBD2 (5 bases). Trimming removed 1 base from V and 8 bases from J, with 10 bases in between. The CDR3 runs to 13 residues. Germline V gives CDR1 SNHLY, CDR2 FYNNEI. CDR3 in amino acids: CASSEGFGLTQYF. The CDR3 DNA sequence: TGTGCCAGCAGTGAAGGTTTCGGACTTACGCAGTATTTT.

This clone occurred a few times. The chain employs TRBV11-1 and TRBJ1-6, with no clear D. V was clipped by 5 bases and J by 5 bases, with 10 bases between them. The CDR3 is made up of 14 amino acids. Germline values: CDR1 SGHAT, CDR2 FQDESV (reference sequence). The DNA of the CDR3 is TGTGCCAGCAGCCGACGACAAAATAATTCACCCCTCCACTTT. Protein product: CASSRRQNNSPLHF.

V and J are TRBV14 and TRBJ1-1; 9 bases are a match to TRBD1. V dropped 4 bases and J dropped 1; count of bases not matched to a gene: 13. Germline lookup yields CDR1 SGHDN and CDR2 FVKESK. The CDR3 contains 18 residues. DNA for the CDR3: TGTGCCAGCAGCCCCTTATCCTGGACAGGGGCTTCGAACACTGAAGCTTTCTTT. Translated: CASSPLSWTGASNTEAFF.

The rearrangement uses TRBV10-3 and TRBJ1-6, with unresolved D. This CDR3 comprises 15 residues. V dropped 3 bases and J dropped 0 bases, with 6 bases sitting between them. Germline V CDR1 and CDR2: ENHRY, SYGVKD. DNA of the CDR3: TGTGCCATCAGTGACGGGTTCTCCTATAATTCACCCCTCCACTTT. This codes for CAISDGFSYNSPLHF.

The gene calls are TRBV20-1 and TRBJ1-2; no clear D. Deletions cut 2 bases from V and 8 bases from J, with 9 bases between. Germline assignment: CDR1 DFQATT and CDR2 SNEGSKA (reference sequence). The CDR3 has 11 residues. CDR3 bases: TGCAGTGCTAGACCTATGATGGGCTACACCTTC. Residues: CSARPMMGYTF.

The gene calls are TRBV9 and TRBJ1-3; D gene uncertain. Germline CDR1 and CDR2: SGDLS and YYNGEE. Between the trimmed V and J ends, which lost 2 bases and 4 bases, there was a span of 7 bases. The CDR3 sequence is 13 residues long. The CDR3 coding sequence is TGTGCCAGCAGCGTGGAGGAAGGAAACACCATATATTTT. This encodes CASSVEEGNTIYF.

The rearrangement links TRBV7-2 to TRBJ1-5; the D gene is possibly TRBD1 (5 bases). V dropped 5 bases and J dropped 0 bases, with 14 bases sitting between them. CDR1 and CDR2 (germline): SGHTA, FQGNSA. This CDR3 is built from 16 residues. Written as DNA, the CDR3 is TGTGCCAGCAGCCTCGTAACAGGTGTTAGCAATCAGCCCCAGCATTTT. It codes for CASSLVTGVSNQPQHF.

This clone was observed a few times. The rearrangement joins TRBV5-1 to TRBJ1-2, with D uncertain. Germline V gene data show CDR1 as SGHRS and CDR2 as YFSETQ. The CDR3 length is 13 residues. V gave up 0 bases and J gave up 2 bases, with 5 bases separating them. Here the CDR3 reads CASSLGENYGYTF. The CDR3 DNA reads TGCGCCAGCAGCTTGGGAGAGAACTATGGCTACACCTTC. Complete variable domain (other parts from reference TRBV5-1 and TRBJ1-2): KAGVTQTPRYLIKTRGQQVTLSCSPISGHRSVSWYQQTPGQGLQFLFEYFSETQRNKGNFPGRFSGRQFSNSRSEMNVSTLELGDSALYLCASSLGENYGYTFGSGTRLTVV.